This T cell receptor beta chain was sequenced in a study of T cell repertoires in cytomegalovirus infection. Notes on the study in general: CMV carriers having the relevant HLA were flagged by cumulative public TCR beta family frequency.

The J segment lost 2 bases and the V segment lost 3 bases, leaving 4 bases of the junction unmatched. Germline V gene data show CDR1 as WNHNN and CDR2 as SYGVQD (reference sequence). The CDR3 contains 15 residues. TCRdb reprocessed the reads via MiXCR and lists one record per CDR3 protein. The sample consists of around 770,000 distinct CDR3 sequences, about 28% of them appearing once. Concerning this clonotype itself: What it binds is not known.

J is TRBJ2-5 and V is TRBV10-1, with 9 bases fitting TRBD1. The source material was cultured CD8+ T cells from PBMCs, sampled from culture after CMV antigen stimulation. The source of this sequence is a human donor in good health (CMV status not recorded). Some clones in this sample may be carry-over from other donors' samples. CDR3: CASSDYGTGQETQYF. The CDR3 DNA reads TGCGCCAGCAGTGACTACGGGACAGGGCAAGAGACCCAGTACTTC.